This T cell receptor beta chain stems from a study of identical twins. Findings and caveats of the study: Out-of-frame alpha sequences that twins shared showed excess low generation probability. Invariant MAIT and iNKT cells are populations that could partly confound zero-insertion analyses. Memory repertoires lacked the insertion deficit that abundant cord blood beta clonotypes showed.

To note about this clonotype: Its target is not known.

The CDR3 contains 13 residues. The germline CDR1 and CDR2 sequences are SEHNR and FQNEAQ (reference sequence). V was clipped by 5 bases and J by 4 bases, with 10 bases between them. TCRdb fed the 5' RACE reads into MiXCR, producing one record per CDR3 protein. The sample shows 470,000 or so distinct CDR3 sequences, 20% to 30% of them seen only once. These data also featured in a second study, about T cells expressing NK-cell markers.

This receptor was obtained from a woman aged 18-29 years in good health. The gene calls are TRBV7-9 and TRBJ2-3, with a weak D call TRBD2 (5 bases). Sequenced material: CD4+ T cells sorted from blood. CDR3 coding DNA: TGTGCCAGCAGCCAACACGGGGCAGATACGCAGTATTTT. This sequence encodes CASSQHGADTQYF.